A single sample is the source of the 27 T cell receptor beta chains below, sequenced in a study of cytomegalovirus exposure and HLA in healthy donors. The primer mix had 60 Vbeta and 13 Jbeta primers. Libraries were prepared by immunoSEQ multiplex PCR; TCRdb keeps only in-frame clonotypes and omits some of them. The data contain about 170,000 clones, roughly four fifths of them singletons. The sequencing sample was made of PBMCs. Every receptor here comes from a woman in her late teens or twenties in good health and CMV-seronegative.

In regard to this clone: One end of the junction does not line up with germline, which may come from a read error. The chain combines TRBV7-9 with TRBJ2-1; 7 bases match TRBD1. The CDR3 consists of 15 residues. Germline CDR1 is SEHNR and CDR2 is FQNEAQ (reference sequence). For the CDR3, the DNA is TGTTCCAGAGACAGGGTCCTTAGCTCCTACAATGAGCAGTTCTTC. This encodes CSRDRVLSSYNEQFF.

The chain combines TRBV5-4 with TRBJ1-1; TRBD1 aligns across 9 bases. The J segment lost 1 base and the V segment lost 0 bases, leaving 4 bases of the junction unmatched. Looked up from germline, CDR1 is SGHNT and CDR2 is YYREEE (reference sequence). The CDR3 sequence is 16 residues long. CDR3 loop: CASSLGTGAANTEAFF. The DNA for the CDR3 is TGTGCCAGCAGCTTGGGGACAGGGGCTGCGAACACTGAAGCTTTCTTT.

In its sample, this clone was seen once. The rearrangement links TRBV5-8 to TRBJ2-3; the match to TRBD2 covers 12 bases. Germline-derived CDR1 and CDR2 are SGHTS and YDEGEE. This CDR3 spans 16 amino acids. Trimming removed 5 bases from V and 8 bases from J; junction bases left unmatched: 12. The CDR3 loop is CASSTGLAGSFVTQYF. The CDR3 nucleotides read TGTGCCAGCAGTACTGGACTAGCGGGGAGCTTTGTTACGCAGTATTTT.

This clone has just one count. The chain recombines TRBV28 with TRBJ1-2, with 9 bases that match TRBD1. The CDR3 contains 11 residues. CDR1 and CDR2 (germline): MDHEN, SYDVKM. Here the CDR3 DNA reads TGTGCTACAGGGGGCGATACGGGCTACACCTTC. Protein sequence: CATGGDTGYTF.

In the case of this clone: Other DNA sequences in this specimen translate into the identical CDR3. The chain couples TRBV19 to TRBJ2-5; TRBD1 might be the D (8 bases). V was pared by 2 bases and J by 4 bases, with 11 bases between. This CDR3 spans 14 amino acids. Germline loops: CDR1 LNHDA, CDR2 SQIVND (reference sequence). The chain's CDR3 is CASSITGGGETQYF. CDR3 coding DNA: TGTGCCAGTAGTATAACAGGGGGGGGAGAGACCCAGTACTTC.

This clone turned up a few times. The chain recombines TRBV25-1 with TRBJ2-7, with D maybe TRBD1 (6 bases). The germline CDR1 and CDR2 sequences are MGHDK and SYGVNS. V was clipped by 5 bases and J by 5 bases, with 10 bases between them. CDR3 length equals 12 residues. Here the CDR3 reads CASSLSGDEQYF. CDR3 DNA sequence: TGTGCCAGCAGTCTATCAGGGGACGAGCAGTACTTC.

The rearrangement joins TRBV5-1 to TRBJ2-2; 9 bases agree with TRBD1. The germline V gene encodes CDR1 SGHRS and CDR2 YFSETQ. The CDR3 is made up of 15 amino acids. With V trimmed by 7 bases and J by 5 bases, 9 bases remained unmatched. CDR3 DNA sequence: TGCGCCAGCGGAGAAGGGACAGGGAGTACCGGGGAGCTGTTTTTT. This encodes CASGEGTGSTGELFF.

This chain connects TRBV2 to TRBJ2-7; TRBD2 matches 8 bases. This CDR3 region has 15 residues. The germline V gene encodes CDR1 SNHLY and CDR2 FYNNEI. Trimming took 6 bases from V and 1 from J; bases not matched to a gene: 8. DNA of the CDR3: TGTGCCAGCAGGGGCGCGGGGGGAGGATCCTACGAGCAGTACTTC. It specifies CASRGAGGGSYEQYF.

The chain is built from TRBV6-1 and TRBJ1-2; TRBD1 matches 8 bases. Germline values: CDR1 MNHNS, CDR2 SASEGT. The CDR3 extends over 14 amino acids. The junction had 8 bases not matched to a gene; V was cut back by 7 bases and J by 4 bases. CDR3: CASTRTGIAYGYTF. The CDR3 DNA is TGTGCCAGCACGCGGACAGGGATTGCCTATGGCTACACCTTC.

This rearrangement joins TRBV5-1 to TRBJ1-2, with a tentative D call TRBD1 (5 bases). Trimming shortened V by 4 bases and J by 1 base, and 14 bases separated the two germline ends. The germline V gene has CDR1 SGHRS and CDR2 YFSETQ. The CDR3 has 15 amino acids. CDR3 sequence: CASSPWGTDNYGYTF. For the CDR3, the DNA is TGCGCCAGCAGCCCCTGGGGGACTGATAACTATGGCTACACCTTC.

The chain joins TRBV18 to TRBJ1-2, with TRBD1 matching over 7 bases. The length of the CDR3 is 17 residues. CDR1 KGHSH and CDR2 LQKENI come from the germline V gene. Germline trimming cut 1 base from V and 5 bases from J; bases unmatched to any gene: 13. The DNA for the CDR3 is TGTGCCAGCTCACCACGAGGGAGAGGACAGGCCTTTTATGGCTACACCTTC. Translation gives CASSPRGRGQAFYGYTF. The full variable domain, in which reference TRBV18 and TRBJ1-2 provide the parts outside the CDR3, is NAGVMQNPRHLVRRRGQEARLRCSPMKGHSHVYWYRQLPEEGLKFMVYLQKENIIDESGMPKERFSAEFPKEGPSILRIQQVVRGDSAAYFCASSPRGRGQAFYGYTFGSGTRLTVV.

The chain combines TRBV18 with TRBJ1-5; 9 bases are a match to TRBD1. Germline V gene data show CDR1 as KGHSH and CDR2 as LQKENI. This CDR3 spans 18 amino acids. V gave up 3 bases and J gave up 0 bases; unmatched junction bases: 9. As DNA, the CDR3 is TGTGCCAGCTCACCGAAGGGACAGGGTCCCGATAGCAATCAGCCCCAGCATTTT. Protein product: CASSPKGQGPDSNQPQHF.

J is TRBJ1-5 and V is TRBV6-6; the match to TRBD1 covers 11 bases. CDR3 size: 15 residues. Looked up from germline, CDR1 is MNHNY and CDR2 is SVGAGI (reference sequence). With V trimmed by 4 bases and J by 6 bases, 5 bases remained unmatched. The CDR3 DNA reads TGTGCCAGCAGTTGGACAGGGGGCGAAAGTCAGCCCCAGCATTTT. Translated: CASSWTGGESQPQHF.

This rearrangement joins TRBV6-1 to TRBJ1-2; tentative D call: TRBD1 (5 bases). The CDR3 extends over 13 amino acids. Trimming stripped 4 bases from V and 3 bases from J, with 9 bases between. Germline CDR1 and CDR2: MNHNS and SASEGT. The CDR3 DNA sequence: TGTGCCAGCAGTGTGGGCAGGGACTATGGCTACACCTTC. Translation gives CASSVGRDYGYTF.

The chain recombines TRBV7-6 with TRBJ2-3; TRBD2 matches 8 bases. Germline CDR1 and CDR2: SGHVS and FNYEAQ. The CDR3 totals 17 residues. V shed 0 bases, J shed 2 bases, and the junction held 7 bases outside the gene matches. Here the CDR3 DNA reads TGTGCCAGCAGCTTAGCCAAGCTAGCGGGCCTCACAGATACGCAGTATTTT. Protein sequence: CASSLAKLAGLTDTQYF.

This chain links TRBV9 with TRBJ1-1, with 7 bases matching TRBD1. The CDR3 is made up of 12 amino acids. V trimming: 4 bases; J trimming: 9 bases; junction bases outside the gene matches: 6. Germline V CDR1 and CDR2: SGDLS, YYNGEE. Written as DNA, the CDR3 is TGTGCCAGCAGCCACGACAGGGTACAAGCTTTCTTT. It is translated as CASSHDRVQAFF.

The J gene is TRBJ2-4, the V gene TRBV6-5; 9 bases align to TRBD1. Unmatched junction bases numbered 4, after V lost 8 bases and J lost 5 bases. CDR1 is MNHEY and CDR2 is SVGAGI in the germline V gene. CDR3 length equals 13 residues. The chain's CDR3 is CASGDRVENIQYF. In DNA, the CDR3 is TGTGCCAGCGGGGACAGGGTGGAAAACATTCAGTACTTC.

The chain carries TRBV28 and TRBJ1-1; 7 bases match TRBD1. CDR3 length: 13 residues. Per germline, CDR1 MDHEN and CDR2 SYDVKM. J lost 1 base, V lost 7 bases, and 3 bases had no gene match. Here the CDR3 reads CASKTGENTEAFF. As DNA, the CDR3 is TGTGCCAGCAAAACAGGGGAGAACACTGAAGCTTTCTTT.

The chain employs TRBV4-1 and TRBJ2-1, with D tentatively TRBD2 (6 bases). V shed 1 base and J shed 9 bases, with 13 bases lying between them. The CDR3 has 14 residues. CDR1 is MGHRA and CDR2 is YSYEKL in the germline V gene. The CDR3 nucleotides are TGCGCCAGCAGCCAAGTGAGGAGGGACGGTGAGCAGTTCTTC. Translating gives CASSQVRRDGEQFF.

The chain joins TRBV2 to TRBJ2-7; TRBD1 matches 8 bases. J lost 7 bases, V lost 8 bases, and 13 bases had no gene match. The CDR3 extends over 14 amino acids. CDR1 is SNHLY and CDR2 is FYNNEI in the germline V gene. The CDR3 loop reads CASGSGTGPEEQYF. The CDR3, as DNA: TGTGCCAGCGGGTCCGGGACAGGACCGGAAGAGCAGTACTTC. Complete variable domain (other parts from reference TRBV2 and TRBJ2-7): EPEVTQTPSHQVTQMGQEVILRCVPISNHLYFYWYRQILGQKVEFLVSFYNNEISEKSEIFDDQFSVERPDGSNFTLKIRSTKLEDSAMYFCASGSGTGPEEQYFGPGTRLTVT.

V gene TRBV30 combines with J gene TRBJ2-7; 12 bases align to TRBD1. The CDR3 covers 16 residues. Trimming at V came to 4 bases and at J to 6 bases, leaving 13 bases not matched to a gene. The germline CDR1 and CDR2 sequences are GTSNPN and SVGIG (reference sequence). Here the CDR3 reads CAWIVLIRDRGREQYF. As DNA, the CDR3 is TGTGCCTGGATCGTATTAATCCGGGACAGGGGGCGCGAGCAGTACTTC.

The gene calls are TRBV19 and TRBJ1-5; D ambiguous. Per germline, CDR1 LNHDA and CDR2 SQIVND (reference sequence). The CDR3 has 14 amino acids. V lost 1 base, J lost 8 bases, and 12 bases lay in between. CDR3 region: CASSIGQAGEPQHF. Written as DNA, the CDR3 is TGTGCCAGTAGTATAGGCCAGGCCGGGGAGCCCCAGCATTTT.

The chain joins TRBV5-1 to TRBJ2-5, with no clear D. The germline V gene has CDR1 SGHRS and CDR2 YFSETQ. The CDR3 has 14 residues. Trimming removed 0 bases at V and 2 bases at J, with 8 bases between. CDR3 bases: TGCGCCAGCAGCTTGGGGCGGCAACAAGAGACCCAGTACTTC. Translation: CASSLGRQQETQYF.

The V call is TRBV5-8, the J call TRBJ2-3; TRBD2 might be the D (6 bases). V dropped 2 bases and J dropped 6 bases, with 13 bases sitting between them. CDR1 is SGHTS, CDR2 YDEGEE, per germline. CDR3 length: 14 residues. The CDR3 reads CASSFGGISDTQYF. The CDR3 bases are TGTGCCAGCAGCTTTGGGGGGATTTCGGATACGCAGTATTTT. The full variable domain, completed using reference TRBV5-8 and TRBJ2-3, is EAGVTQSPTHLIKTRGQQATLRCSPISGHTSVYWYQQALGLGLQFLLWYDEGEERNRGNFPPRFSGRQFPNYSSELNVNALELEDSALYLCASSFGGISDTQYFGPGTRLTVL.

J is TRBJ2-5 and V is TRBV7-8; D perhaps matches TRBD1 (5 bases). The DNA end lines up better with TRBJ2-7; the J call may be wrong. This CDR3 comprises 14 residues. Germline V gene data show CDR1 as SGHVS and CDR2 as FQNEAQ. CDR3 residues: CASREFQGSYEQYF. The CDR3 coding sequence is TGTGCCAGCAGGGAGTTCCAGGGTTCCTACGAGCAGTACTTC.

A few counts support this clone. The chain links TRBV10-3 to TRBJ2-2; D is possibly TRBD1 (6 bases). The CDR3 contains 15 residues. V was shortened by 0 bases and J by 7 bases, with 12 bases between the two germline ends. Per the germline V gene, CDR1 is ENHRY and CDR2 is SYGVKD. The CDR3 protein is CAISESLQGGGELFF. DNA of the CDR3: TGTGCCATCAGTGAGTCTTTACAGGGCGGCGGGGAGCTGTTTTTT.

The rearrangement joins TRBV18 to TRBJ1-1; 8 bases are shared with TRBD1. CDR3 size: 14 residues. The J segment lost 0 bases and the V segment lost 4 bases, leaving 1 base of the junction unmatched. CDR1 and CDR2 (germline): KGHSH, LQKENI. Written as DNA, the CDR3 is TGTGCCAGCTCACGACAGGGGATGAACACTGAAGCTTTCTTT. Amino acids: CASSRQGMNTEAFF.